The 32 T cell receptor beta chains given below trace back to one sample, sequenced in a study of CD8 T cells in Susac syndrome. With random hexamers, reverse transcription was performed on about 0.5 to 1 ug of RNA. A single record per CDR3 protein comes from TCRdb applying MiXCR to the immunoSEQ multiplex PCR reads. The sample has about 140,000 distinct CDR3 sequences; approximately 95% are singletons. Sequencing was done on a sample of CD8+ T cells from PBMCs. All receptors come from a human donor in good health.

The chain combines TRBV18 with TRBJ1-1; D not resolved. The V gene's germline CDR1 is KGHSH and CDR2 LQKENI. V was trimmed by 2 bases and J by 1 base, leaving 2 bases between them. The CDR3 sequence is 12 residues long. As DNA, the CDR3 is TGTGCCAGCTCACCAGGGAACACTGAAGCTTTCTTT. Translation gives CASSPGNTEAFF.

This clonotype was found once. Written as DNA, the CDR3 is TGTGCCAGCAGCTTAGCTGGACAGGGGGCGCGTGAGCAGTACTTC. It codes for CASSLAGQGAREQYF. J is TRBJ2-7 and V is TRBV7-9; 11 positions agree with TRBD1. From germline, CDR1 is SEHNR and CDR2 FQNEAQ (reference sequence). This CDR3 is 15 amino acids long. V shed 0 bases, J shed 7 bases, and the junction held 5 bases outside the gene matches.

J is TRBJ2-1 and V is TRBV29-1; D unclear. Trimming took off 7 bases at V and 0 bases at J, with 10 bases between the two ends. The CDR3 totals 13 residues. Germline V gene lookup returns CDR1 SQVTM and CDR2 ANQGSEA. The CDR3 coding sequence is TGCAGCGCCGAAGGCTACTCCTACAATGAGCAGTTCTTC. Amino acid sequence: CSAEGYSYNEQFF.

This chain connects TRBV5-1 to TRBJ2-1; D not certain. CDR3 size: 12 residues. Germline V gene lookup returns CDR1 SGHRS and CDR2 YFSETQ. The V end was cut by 7 bases, the J end by 9 bases, with 14 bases between. Here the CDR3 DNA reads TGCGCCAGCCGCCCGGTGGTGGGTGAGCAGTTCTTC. Translation: CASRPVVGEQFF.

This sequence joins TRBV30 and TRBJ2-7; 11 nucleotides match TRBD1. The CDR3 contains 14 residues. V trimming: 4 bases; J trimming: 7 bases; junction bases outside the gene matches: 9. From germline, CDR1 is GTSNPN and CDR2 SVGIG (reference sequence). The CDR3 here is CAWNSGQGADEQYF. The CDR3, as DNA: TGTGCCTGGAATTCAGGACAGGGGGCGGATGAGCAGTACTTC.

V gene TRBV28 combines with J gene TRBJ2-7; unclear D gene. In germline, CDR1 is MDHEN, CDR2 SYDVKM. This CDR3 is built from 12 residues. The germline V and J ends were trimmed by 6 bases and 1 base, with 7 bases remaining between them. CDR3 protein: CASRKGSYEQYF. CDR3 nucleotides: TGTGCCAGCAGAAAGGGTTCCTACGAGCAGTACTTC.

The rearrangement joins TRBV30 to TRBJ1-2; D gene unclear. This CDR3 comprises 12 residues. The germline V gene has CDR1 GTSNPN and CDR2 SVGIG (reference sequence). Trimming shortened V by 4 bases and J by 1 base, and 7 bases separated the two germline ends. CDR3 loop: CAWIGSNYGYTF. For the CDR3, the DNA is TGTGCCTGGATAGGCAGTAACTATGGCTACACCTTC. The full variable domain, its missing parts supplied by reference TRBV30 and TRBJ1-2, is SQTIHQWPATLVQPVGSPLSLECTVEGTSNPNLYWYRQAAGRGLQLLFYSVGIGQISSEVPQNLSASRPQDRQFILSSKKLLLSDSGFYLCAWIGSNYGYTFGSGTRLTVV.

DNA for the CDR3: TGTGCCAGCAGTTTCGGGAGAATGAACACTGAAGCTTTCTTT. This encodes CASSFGRMNTEAFF. This chain connects TRBV12-3 or TRBV12-4 to TRBJ1-1; no clear D. V shed 3 bases and J shed 0 bases, with 8 bases lying between them. This CDR3 comprises 14 residues.

The chain couples TRBV5-1 to TRBJ2-7, with TRBD2 as a possible D gene (6 bases). The V gene's germline CDR1 is SGHRS and CDR2 YFSETQ. The CDR3 extends over 14 amino acids. The ends were cut back, 0 bases at V and 5 bases at J, with 12 bases in the middle. The chain's CDR3 is CASSLAPGADEQYF. The CDR3 nucleotides are TGCGCCAGCAGCTTGGCCCCGGGAGCCGACGAGCAGTACTTC.

The chain joins TRBV29-1 to TRBJ2-1, with 11 positions matching TRBD2. The trim removed 3 bases at V and 7 bases at J, leaving 5 bases unmatched. Germline loops: CDR1 SQVTM, CDR2 ANQGSEA. The CDR3 totals 14 residues. This CDR3 reads CSVERLAGLNEQFF. In DNA, the CDR3 is TGCAGCGTTGAGAGACTAGCGGGACTGAATGAGCAGTTCTTC.

This chain joins TRBV2 and TRBJ2-1; TRBD1 matches 8 bases. CDR1 is SNHLY and CDR2 is FYNNEI in the germline V gene. This CDR3 is built from 13 residues. The trim removed 5 bases at V and 8 bases at J, leaving 5 bases unmatched. The CDR3 spells CASSPKQGDEQFF. The CDR3, as DNA: TGTGCCAGCAGTCCAAAACAGGGGGATGAGCAGTTCTTC.

The chain has TRBV7-3 and TRBJ2-3; D call uncertain. The CDR3 is 13 residues long. In germline, CDR1 is SGHTA, CDR2 FQGTGA. Trimming took 5 bases from V and 5 from J, leaving 11 bases between them. The CDR3 is CASSLGLEDTQYF. As DNA, the CDR3 is TGTGCCAGCAGCCTAGGGTTAGAAGATACGCAGTATTTT.

This chain uses TRBV24-1 with TRBJ1-4; no clear D. The CDR3 sequence is 13 residues long. Per the germline V gene, CDR1 is KGHDR and CDR2 is SFDVKD. The V end lost 4 bases, the J end lost 4 bases, and 6 bases lay between the germline ends. CDR3 protein: CATSDPINEKLFF. The CDR3 DNA reads as TGTGCCACCAGTGACCCCATTAATGAAAAACTGTTTTTT.

V and J are TRBV12-3 or TRBV12-4 and TRBJ2-7; D not certain. The CDR3 loop spans 12 amino acids. With 6 bases removed from V and 2 bases from J, the gap between germline ends came to 8 bases. The CDR3 reads CASSFGPYEQYF. CDR3 coding DNA: TGTGCCAGCAGCTTCGGCCCCTACGAGCAGTACTTC.

V and J are TRBV5-4 and TRBJ1-1; no clear D gene. The CDR3 loop spans 13 amino acids. V was clipped by 1 base and J by 3 bases, with 7 bases between them. CDR1 is SGHNT, CDR2 YYREEE, per germline (reference sequence). The CDR3 bases are TGTGCCAGCAGCTTGAGGGATTACACTGAAGCTTTCTTT. This gives the protein CASSLRDYTEAFF. Drawing the rest from reference TRBV5-4 and TRBJ1-1, the complete variable domain is ETGVTQSPTHLIKTRGQQVTLRCSSQSGHNTVSWYQQALGQGPQFIFQYYREEENGRGNFPPRFSGLQFPNYSSELNVNALELDDSALYLCASSLRDYTEAFFGQGTRLTVV.

V and J are TRBV27 and TRBJ2-3; no clear D gene. The V end lost 8 bases, the J end lost 4 bases, and 10 bases lay between the germline ends. Germline CDR1 reads MNHEY; CDR2 reads SMNVEV (reference sequence). The CDR3 loop spans 12 amino acids. The CDR3 spells CASQLGPDTQYF. As DNA, the CDR3 is TGTGCCAGCCAGTTAGGTCCAGATACGCAGTATTTT.

This clonotype was observed once. J is TRBJ2-2 and V is TRBV30, with no clear D. Trimming shortened V by 4 bases and J by 0 bases, and 3 bases separated the two germline ends. The CDR3 runs to 12 residues. CDR1 GTSNPN and CDR2 SVGIG come from the germline V gene (reference sequence). The CDR3 DNA reads TGTGCCTGGACCCCGAACACCGGGGAGCTGTTTTTT. This sequence encodes CAWTPNTGELFF.

This clonotype was detected only once. The chain uses TRBV12-3 or TRBV12-4 and TRBJ2-7, with a weak D call TRBD1 (7 bases). CDR3 length: 14 amino acids. V shed 3 bases and J shed 7 bases, with 16 bases lying between them. The CDR3 here is CASSFIQAGGEQYF. Here the CDR3 DNA reads TGTGCCAGCAGTTTTATCCAGGCAGGGGGGGAGCAGTACTTC.

V is TRBV4-3 and J is TRBJ2-1; D possibly corresponds to TRBD2 (5 bases). The CDR3 has 16 residues. Trimming pared 1 base from V and 8 bases from J, leaving 18 bases between. Germline V lookup: CDR1 LGHNA, CDR2 YSLEER. The CDR3 region is CASSQAGGPGPHEQFF. The CDR3 nucleotides read TGCGCCAGCAGCCAAGCGGGCGGGCCAGGCCCACATGAGCAGTTCTTC.

The V gene is TRBV30, the J gene TRBJ2-7; D may correspond to TRBD1 or TRBD2 (6 bases each). The CDR3 is 14 residues long. The V end lost 5 bases, the J end lost 1 base, and 15 bases lay between the germline ends. Looked up from germline, CDR1 is GTSNPN and CDR2 is SVGIG (reference sequence). CDR3 region: CAWDPGGGSYEQYF. CDR3 bases: TGTGCCTGGGACCCCGGAGGGGGATCCTACGAGCAGTACTTC. Looking up the rest from reference TRBV30 and TRBJ2-7 gives the full variable domain: SQTIHQWPATLVQPVGSPLSLECTVEGTSNPNLYWYRQAAGRGLQLLFYSVGIGQISSEVPQNLSASRPQDRQFILSSKKLLLSDSGFYLCAWDPGGGSYEQYFGPGTRLTVT.

The chain recombines TRBV20-1 with TRBJ2-4; tentatively, D is TRBD2 (6 bases). Trimming removed 6 bases at V and 0 bases at J, with 9 bases between. CDR1 is DFQATT, CDR2 SNEGSKA, per germline (reference sequence). This CDR3 has 13 amino acids. The CDR3 DNA follows: TGCAGTGCCATGGGACTAGCCAAAAACATTCAGTACTTC. Translation gives CSAMGLAKNIQYF.

This clonotype was found once. V gene TRBV4-1 combines with J gene TRBJ2-7; tentative D call: TRBD1 (6 bases). The V gene lost 3 bases and the J gene lost 3 bases, with 9 bases spanning the gap. The CDR3 length is 13 residues. The germline gives CDR1 MGHRA, CDR2 YSYEKL. The CDR3 sequence is CASSHTQGYEQYF. The CDR3 DNA sequence: TGCGCCAGCAGCCACACACAGGGCTACGAGCAGTACTTC.

The chain combines TRBV27 with TRBJ1-5; 8 bases line up with TRBD1. CDR3 length equals 16 residues. Germline values: CDR1 MNHEY, CDR2 SMNVEV (reference sequence). Trimming took 4 bases from V and 5 from J; bases not matched to a gene: 10. The CDR3 nucleotides read TGTGCCAGCAGTTCCAGGACAGGGTTGGGGTATCAGCCCCAGCATTTT. This encodes CASSSRTGLGYQPQHF.

This clonotype was recorded a few times. The genes are TRBV28 and TRBJ2-1; no definite D call. Trimming pared 3 bases from V and 0 bases from J, leaving 6 bases between. Germline assignment: CDR1 MDHEN and CDR2 SYDVKM. This CDR3 contains 14 residues. The CDR3 sequence: CASSFLSSYNEQFF. CDR3 in DNA: TGTGCCAGCAGTTTTTTGAGCTCCTACAATGAGCAGTTCTTC.

The chain employs TRBV3-1 and TRBJ2-5; 7 bases match TRBD2. This CDR3 is 15 amino acids long. Germline trimming cut 4 bases from V and 4 bases from J; bases unmatched to any gene: 9. CDR1 LGHDT and CDR2 YNNKEL come from the germline V gene (reference sequence). This CDR3 reads CASSPLGLEGETQYF. CDR3 DNA sequence: TGTGCCAGCAGCCCATTAGGACTAGAGGGAGAGACCCAGTACTTC.

The gene calls are TRBV6-2 or TRBV6-3 and TRBJ2-7; 13 bases match TRBD2. V gave up 4 bases and J gave up 4 bases; unmatched junction bases: 4. The V gene's germline CDR1 is MNHEY and CDR2 SVGEGT. This CDR3 region has 15 residues. CDR3 DNA: TGTGCCAGCAGTTCGTCGGGACTAGCGGGGTACGAGCAGTACTTC. Its protein product is CASSSSGLAGYEQYF.

V and J are TRBV3-1 and TRBJ1-4, with D perhaps matching TRBD1 (5 bases). V shed 0 bases and J shed 6 bases, with 11 bases lying between them. Germline CDR1 LGHDT, CDR2 YNNKEL (reference sequence). The CDR3 contains 15 residues. This CDR3 is CASSQEGLGDEKLFF. DNA for the CDR3: TGTGCCAGCAGCCAAGAGGGGCTGGGGGATGAAAAACTGTTTTTT.

The sample holds one count of this clonotype. The rearrangement joins TRBV4-2 to TRBJ2-7, with 10 bases matching TRBD1. CDR1 and CDR2 from the germline V gene are LGHNA and YNFKEQ. Trimming took 4 bases from V and 4 from J; bases not matched to a gene: 7. The length of the CDR3 is 15 residues. CDR3 bases: TGTGCCAGCAGCCCAGGGGGACAGGGGAGTTACGAGCAGTACTTC. Encoded protein: CASSPGGQGSYEQYF.

The J gene is TRBJ2-1, the V gene TRBV19; D might be TRBD2 (6 bases). The V and J ends lost 0 bases and 3 bases respectively, with 9 bases between them. Germline lookup yields CDR1 LNHDA and CDR2 SQIVND (reference sequence). The length of the CDR3 is 15 residues. This CDR3 is CASSIETSVYNEQFF. CDR3 nucleotide sequence: TGTGCCAGTAGTATAGAGACTAGTGTCTACAATGAGCAGTTCTTC.

This clonotype has a single count. The rearrangement joins TRBV7-2 to TRBJ1-1, with 9 bases fitting TRBD1. V was clipped by 4 bases and J by 3 bases; unmatched bases: 0. This CDR3 is built from 13 residues. Germline V gene sequence: CDR1 SGHTA, CDR2 FQGNSA. The DNA of the CDR3 is TGTGCCAGCAGCTACAGGGGGCACACTGAAGCTTTCTTT. Translating gives CASSYRGHTEAFF. The whole variable domain, filled in from reference TRBV7-2 and TRBJ1-1, reads GAGVSQSPSNKVTEKGKDVELRCDPISGHTALYWYRQSLGQGLEFLIYFQGNSAPDKSGLPSDRFSAERTGGSVSTLTIQRTQQEDSAVYLCASSYRGHTEAFFGQGTRLTVV.

The chain is built from TRBV20-1 and TRBJ1-5; unclear D gene. Germline values: CDR1 DFQATT, CDR2 SNEGSKA (reference sequence). Trimming cost V 3 bases and J 2 bases, with 17 bases left between them. This CDR3 has 16 amino acids. Here the CDR3 reads CSASNRAKVGNQPQHF. In DNA form, the CDR3 reads TGCAGTGCTAGCAACCGGGCCAAGGTTGGCAATCAGCCCCAGCATTTT.

The gene calls are TRBV11-3 and TRBJ2-3, with 7 positions matching TRBD2. The CDR3 extends over 14 amino acids. Germline V CDR1 and CDR2: SGHNT, YENEEA. The J segment lost 5 bases and the V segment lost 5 bases, leaving 7 bases of the junction unmatched. CDR3 sequence: CASSGLDSRDTQYF. The CDR3 bases are TGTGCCAGCAGCGGACTAGACTCTAGAGATACGCAGTATTTT.